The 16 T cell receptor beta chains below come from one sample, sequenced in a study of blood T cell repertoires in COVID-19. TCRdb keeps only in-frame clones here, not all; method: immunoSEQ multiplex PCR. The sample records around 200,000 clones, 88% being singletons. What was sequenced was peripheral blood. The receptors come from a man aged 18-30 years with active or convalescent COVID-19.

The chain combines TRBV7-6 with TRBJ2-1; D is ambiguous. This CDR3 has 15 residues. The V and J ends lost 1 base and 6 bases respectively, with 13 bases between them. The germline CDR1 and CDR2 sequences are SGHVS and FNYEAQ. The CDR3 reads CASSLERLGFNEQFF. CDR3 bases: TGTGCCAGCAGCTTAGAGAGACTCGGATTCAATGAGCAGTTCTTC.

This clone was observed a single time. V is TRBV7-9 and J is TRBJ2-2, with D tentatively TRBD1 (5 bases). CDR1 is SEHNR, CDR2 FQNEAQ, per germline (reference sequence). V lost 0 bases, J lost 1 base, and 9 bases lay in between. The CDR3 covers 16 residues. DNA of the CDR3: TGTGCCAGCAGCTTAGCGCGAGGACAGAACACCGGGGAGCTGTTTTTT. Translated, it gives CASSLARGQNTGELFF.

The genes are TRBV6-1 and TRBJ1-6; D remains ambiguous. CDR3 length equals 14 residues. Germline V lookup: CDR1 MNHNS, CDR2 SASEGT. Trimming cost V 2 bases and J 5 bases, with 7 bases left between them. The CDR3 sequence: CASSERSNNSPLHF. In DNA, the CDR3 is TGTGCCAGCAGTGAAAGGAGTAATAATTCACCCCTCCACTTT.

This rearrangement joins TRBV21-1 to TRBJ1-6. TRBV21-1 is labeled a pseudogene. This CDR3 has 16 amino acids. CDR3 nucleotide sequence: TGTGCCAGCGGGCGGAGGGGAACAGAAGATAATTCACCCCTCCACTTT. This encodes CASGRRGTEDNSPLHF.

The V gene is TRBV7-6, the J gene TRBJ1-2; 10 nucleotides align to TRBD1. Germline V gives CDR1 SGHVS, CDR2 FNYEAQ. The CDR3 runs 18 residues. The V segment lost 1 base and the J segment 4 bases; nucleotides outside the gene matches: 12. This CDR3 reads CASSLGIGTGDVGYGYTF. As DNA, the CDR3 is TGTGCCAGCAGCTTAGGGATAGGGACAGGGGATGTTGGCTATGGCTACACCTTC.

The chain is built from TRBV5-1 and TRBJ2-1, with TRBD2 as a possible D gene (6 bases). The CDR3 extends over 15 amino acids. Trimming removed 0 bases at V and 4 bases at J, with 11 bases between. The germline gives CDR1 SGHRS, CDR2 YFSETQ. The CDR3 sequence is CASSLVSGRYNEQFF. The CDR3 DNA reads TGCGCCAGCAGCTTGGTCAGCGGGCGGTACAATGAGCAGTTCTTC.

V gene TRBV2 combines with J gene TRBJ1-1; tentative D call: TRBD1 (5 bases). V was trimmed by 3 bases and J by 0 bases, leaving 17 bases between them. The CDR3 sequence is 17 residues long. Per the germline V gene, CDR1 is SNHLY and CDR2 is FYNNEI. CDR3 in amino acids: CASSEWAGRGMNTEAFF. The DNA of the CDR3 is TGTGCCAGCAGTGAGTGGGCAGGGCGGGGGATGAACACTGAAGCTTTCTTT.

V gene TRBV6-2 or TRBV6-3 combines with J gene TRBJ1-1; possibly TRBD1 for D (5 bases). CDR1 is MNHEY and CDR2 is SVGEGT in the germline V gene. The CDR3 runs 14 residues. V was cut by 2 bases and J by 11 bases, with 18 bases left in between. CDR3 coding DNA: TGTGCCAGCAGTTACGGAGGGCGCGGTGGGACGGCTTTCTTT. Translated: CASSYGGRGGTAFF.

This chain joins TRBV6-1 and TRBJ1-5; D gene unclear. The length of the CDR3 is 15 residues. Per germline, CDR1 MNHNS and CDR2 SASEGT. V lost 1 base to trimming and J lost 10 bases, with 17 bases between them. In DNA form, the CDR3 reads TGTGCCAGCAGTGAAGTCGGGGATTATATGTCCCCCCAGCATTTT. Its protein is CASSEVGDYMSPQHF.

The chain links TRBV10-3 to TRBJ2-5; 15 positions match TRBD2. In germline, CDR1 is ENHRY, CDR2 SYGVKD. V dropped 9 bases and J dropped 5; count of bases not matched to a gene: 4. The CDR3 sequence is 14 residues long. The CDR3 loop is CAIGLAGGPETQYF. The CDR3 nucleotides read TGTGCCATTGGACTAGCGGGGGGGCCGGAGACCCAGTACTTC.

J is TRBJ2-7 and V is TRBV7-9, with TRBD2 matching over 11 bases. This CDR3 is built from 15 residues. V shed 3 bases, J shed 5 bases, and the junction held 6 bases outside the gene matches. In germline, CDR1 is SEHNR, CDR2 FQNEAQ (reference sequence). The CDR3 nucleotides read TGTGCCAGCAGCTTGGTAGCGGGAGGGCTCGACGAGCAGTACTTC. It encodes CASSLVAGGLDEQYF.

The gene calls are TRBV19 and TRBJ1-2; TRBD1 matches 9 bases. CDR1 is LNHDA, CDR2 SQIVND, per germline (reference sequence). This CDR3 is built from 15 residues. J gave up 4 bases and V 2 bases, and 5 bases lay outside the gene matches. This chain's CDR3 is CASSITGTGTYGYTF. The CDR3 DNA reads TGTGCCAGTAGTATAACCGGGACAGGGACCTATGGCTACACCTTC.

The CDR3 DNA follows: TGTGCCAGCAGCGTCGGGACTAGCGGTGCCACAGATACGCAGTATTTT. The encoded protein is CASSVGTSGATDTQYF. The chain is built from TRBV5-5 and TRBJ2-3; TRBD2 agrees at 11 bases. Germline assignment: CDR1 SGHKS and CDR2 YYEKEE (reference sequence). This CDR3 has 16 amino acids. V dropped 4 bases and J dropped 2; count of bases not matched to a gene: 6.

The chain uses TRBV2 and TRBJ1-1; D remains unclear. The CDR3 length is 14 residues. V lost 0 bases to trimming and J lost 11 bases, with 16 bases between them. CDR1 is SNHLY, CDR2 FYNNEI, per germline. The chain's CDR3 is CASSEAGRHRAAFF. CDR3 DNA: TGTGCCAGCAGTGAAGCGGGGAGGCATAGGGCGGCTTTCTTT.

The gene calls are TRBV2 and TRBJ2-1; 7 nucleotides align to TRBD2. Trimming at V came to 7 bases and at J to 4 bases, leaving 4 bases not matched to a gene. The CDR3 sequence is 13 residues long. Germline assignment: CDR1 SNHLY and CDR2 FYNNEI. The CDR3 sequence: CASMREMYNEQFF. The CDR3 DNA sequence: TGTGCCAGCATGCGGGAGATGTACAATGAGCAGTTCTTC. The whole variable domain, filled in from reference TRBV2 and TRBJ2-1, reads EPEVTQTPSHQVTQMGQEVILRCVPISNHLYFYWYRQILGQKVEFLVSFYNNEISEKSEIFDDQFSVERPDGSNFTLKIRSTKLEDSAMYFCASMREMYNEQFFGPGTRLTVL.

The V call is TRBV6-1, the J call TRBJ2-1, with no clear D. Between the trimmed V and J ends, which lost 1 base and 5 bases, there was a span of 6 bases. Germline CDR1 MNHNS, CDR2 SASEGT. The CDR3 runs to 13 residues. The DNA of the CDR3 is TGTGCCAGCAGTGAAGACGCGCACAATGAGCAGTTCTTC. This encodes CASSEDAHNEQFF.